This TCR beta chain derives from a study of regulatory T cells in long-lasting Graves disease. Study context: Over 5 years on antithyroid drugs plus positive TSH receptor antibodies marked Graves' disease as persistent. Study outcomes and limitations: Persistent Graves' patients showed a TCR diversity that was lower than that of newly diagnosed ones. Peripheral blood was the sole material, not thyroid tissue.

Arm-PCR with iRepertoire HTBI primers amplified the CDR3 regions for these TCR beta libraries. TCRdb reprocessed the multiplex PCR reads with MiXCR, giving one entry per CDR3 protein. The sample holds about 420,000 distinct CDR3 sequences, around a quarter seen once. V lost 5 bases, J lost 6 bases, and 11 bases stayed unmatched. Germline lookup yields CDR1 MDHEN and CDR2 SYDVKM. This CDR3 contains 16 residues. Only a few counts were recorded for this clonotype. Antigen: not known. Time point described: persistent/refractory GD, antithyroid drugs over 5 years with positive TRAb. PBMC-extracted RNA yielded the TCR library. Each patient gave around 10 milliliters of EDTA-anticoagulated peripheral blood.

The genes are TRBV28 and TRBJ1-5; 9 bases are a match to TRBD1. This clonotype was sampled from a female donor with Graves disease. The starting material was peripheral blood mononuclear cells (PBMCs), obtained when the disease was refractory, from a patient treated with antithyroid drugs. For the CDR3, the DNA is TGTGCCAGCAGTCCGCACGCCGGGACAGGGATTCAGCCCCAGCATTTT. Translated, it gives CASSPHAGTGIQPQHF.